These T cell receptor beta chains were read from a single sample in a study of shared clonotypes between healthy human individuals. TCRdb's copy holds only in-frame clones and misses some; the assay was immunoSEQ multiplex PCR. The data contain about 680,000 clones, about 74% of them seen just once; the ten biggest clones take up approximately 1.8%. The material sequenced was memory CD4+ T cells sorted from blood. These receptors all come from a woman in her twenties or thirties in good health. Each CDR3 is given with its conserved first and last residue. The D gene is left open where the match is weak. Expanded clones get a size class; other rows say once, few or many, or leave the size out.

>NA|TRBD1|TRBJ1-2|TRBV9
CASSNRQGTGYTF
TGTGCCAGCAGCAACCGACAGGGGACTGGCTACACCTTC
>NA|TRBD2|TRBJ2-1|TRBV23-1
CASSPGTSGNHVGSYNEQFF
TGCGCCAGCAGTCCTGGGACTAGCGGAAACCACGTGGGCTCCTACAATGAGCAGTTCTTC
>NA|NA|TRBJ1-5|TRBV2
CASSARPTDPFHF
TGTGCCAGCAGTGCACGCCCCACGGACCCCTTTCATTTT
>NA|NA|TRBJ2-7|TRBV5-1
CASSLGPSDRSSYEQYF
TGCGCCAGCAGCTTGGGCCCCTCGGACAGAAGCTCCTACGAGCAGTACTTC
>NA|TRBD2|TRBJ2-1|TRBV6-5
CASNPYSGRNEQFF
TGTGCCAGCAACCCATATAGCGGGAGAAATGAGCAGTTCTTC
>NA|TRBD1|TRBJ1-5|TRBV30
CAWSVPGQANQPQHF
TGTGCCTGGAGTGTACCCGGACAGGCCAATCAGCCCCAGCATTTT
>NA|NA|TRBJ2-1|TRBV6-4
CASSSQTYNEQFF
TGTGCCAGCAGTTCGCAGACCTACAATGAGCAGTTCTTC
>NA|TRBD2|TRBJ2-3|TRBV5-1
CASSSGLAGGPEEADTQYF
TGCGCCAGCAGCTCGGGACTAGCGGGAGGGCCGGAGGAAGCAGATACGCAGTATTTT
>NA|TRBD2|TRBJ2-7|TRBV7-2
CASSLGTSGSSYEQYF
TGTGCCAGCAGCTTAGGGACTAGCGGGAGCTCTTACGAGCAGTACTTC
>NA|TRBD1|TRBJ1-4|TRBV19
CASKETGKHNEKLFF
TGTGCCAGTAAGGAGACAGGGAAACATAATGAAAAACTGTTTTTT
>NA|NA|TRBJ1-2|TRBV18
CASSPAGEYGYTF
TGTGCCAGCTCACCGGCGGGAGAGTATGGCTACACCTTC
>once|TRBD2|TRBJ2-5|TRBV4-1
CASSQESSGLGETQYF
TGCGCCAGCAGCCAAGAGTCTAGCGGCCTCGGGGAGACCCAGTACTTC
>NA|NA|TRBJ2-3|TRBV5-4
CASSLANPGRTDTQYF
TGTGCCAGCAGCTTGGCCAATCCGGGGAGAACAGATACGCAGTATTTT
>NA|NA|TRBJ2-5|TRBV7-8
CASSFGFQETQYF
TGTGCCAGCAGCTTTGGATTTCAAGAGACCCAGTACTTC
>few|NA|TRBJ1-2|TRBV19
CASSIEADYGYTF
TGTGCCAGTAGTATAGAAGCAGATTATGGCTACACCTTC
>NA|NA|TRBJ1-2|TRBV10-3
CAISEPRQSLSYGYTF
TGTGCCATCAGTGAGCCACGACAGAGTTTGAGCTATGGCTACACCTTC